Sequencing of this T cell receptor beta chain was carried out in a study of blood T cell repertoires in COVID-19. The overall study: In each case, the material was cDNA or gDNA derived from T cells, B-cell-depleted T cells, or PBMCs.

Germline V gene lookup returns CDR1 GTSNPN and CDR2 SVGIG (reference sequence). This CDR3 has 16 amino acids. Trimming cost V 2 bases and J 0 bases, with 14 bases left between them. The authors' processing: Estimated nucleated cell counts came from reference gene primer amplification. The data were produced by immunoSEQ multiplex PCR, yet TCRdb's version contains in-frame clones alone and is incomplete. For V, J and clone size, that table is used; D and trimming come from the DNA. This sample carries about half a million clones, over 75% of them seen once, and the ten largest clones take 3% to 3.5%. V gene TRBV30 combines with J gene TRBJ1-3; D call uncertain. Sequencing used peripheral blood. This clonotype was obtained from a human donor in a cohort sampled during active COVID-19. The CDR3 sequence is CAWSLIGGFSGNTIYF. In DNA, the CDR3 is TGTGCCTGGAGTCTGATTGGAGGGTTCTCTGGAAACACCATATATTTT.